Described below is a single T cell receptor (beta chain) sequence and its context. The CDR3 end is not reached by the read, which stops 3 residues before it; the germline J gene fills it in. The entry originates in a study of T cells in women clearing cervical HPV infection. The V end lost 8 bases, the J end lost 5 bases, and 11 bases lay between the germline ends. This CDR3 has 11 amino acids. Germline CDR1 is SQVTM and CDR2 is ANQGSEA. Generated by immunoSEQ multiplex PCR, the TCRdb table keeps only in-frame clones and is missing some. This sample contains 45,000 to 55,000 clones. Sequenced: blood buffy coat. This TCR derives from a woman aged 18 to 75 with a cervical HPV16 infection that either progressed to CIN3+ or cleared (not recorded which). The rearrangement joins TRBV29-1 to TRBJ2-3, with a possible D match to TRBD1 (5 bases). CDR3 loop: CSSKGQDTQYF. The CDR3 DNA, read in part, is TGCAGCTCGAAGGGGCAAGATACG.